This T cell receptor beta chain stems from a study of regulatory T cells in long-lasting Graves disease. Notes on the study in general: Preferential use of TRBV28, TRBJ1-2 and TRBJ2-5 was seen in persistent disease.

Time point: newly diagnosed GD, antithyroid drugs for less than 3 months. Scientists built the TCR library using RNA that was extracted from PBMCs. American Thyroid Association guidelines defined how Graves' disease was diagnosed. On this clonotype: Its antigen remains unidentified.

J was trimmed by 8 bases and V by 1 base; bases with no gene match: 13. The germline V gene encodes CDR1 SEHNR and CDR2 FQNEAQ (reference sequence). The CDR3 loop spans 17 amino acids. Arm-PCR of CDR3 regions and iRepertoire HTBI primers were the basis on which TCR beta libraries were built. TCRdb passed the multiplex PCR reads through MiXCR, listing each CDR3 protein once. The sample lists hundreds of thousands of distinct CDR3 sequences, 15% to 20% occurring once. The same specimen was also included in a second study, on T cells in Graves' hyperthyroidism and ophthalmopathy. That source reports: Exclusion followed for patients with uncontrolled infection, other autoimmune disease, pregnancy or lactation. Ophthalmopathy was separated from stable hyperthyroidism by a 13 V-J model.

Sample: peripheral blood mononuclear cells (PBMCs), taken at new diagnosis, from a patient treated with antithyroid drugs. The V and J genes are TRBV7-9 and TRBJ2-1, with 8 bases aligning to TRBD1. The sequence was collected from a man between 18 and 29 years old with Graves disease. The CDR3 reads CASSLGVAGTGLDEQFF. The CDR3 DNA reads as TGTGCCAGCAGCTTAGGGGTTGCGGGGACAGGATTGGATGAGCAGTTCTTC.